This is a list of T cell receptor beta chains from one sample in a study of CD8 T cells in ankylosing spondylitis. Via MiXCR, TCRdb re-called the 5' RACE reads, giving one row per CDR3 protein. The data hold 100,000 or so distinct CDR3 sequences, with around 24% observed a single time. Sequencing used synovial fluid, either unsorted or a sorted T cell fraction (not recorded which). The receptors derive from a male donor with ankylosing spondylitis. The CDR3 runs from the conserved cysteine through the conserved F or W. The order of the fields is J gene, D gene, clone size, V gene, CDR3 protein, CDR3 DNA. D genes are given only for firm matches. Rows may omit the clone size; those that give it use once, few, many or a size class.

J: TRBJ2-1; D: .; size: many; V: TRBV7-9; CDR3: CASSLATGYEQFF; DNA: TGTGCCAGCAGCTTAGCGACAGGATATGAGCAGTTCTTC
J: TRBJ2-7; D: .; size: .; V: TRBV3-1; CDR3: CASSQGGQTGGTF; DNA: TGTGCCAGCAGCCAAGGTGGACAAACCGGGGGAACCTTC
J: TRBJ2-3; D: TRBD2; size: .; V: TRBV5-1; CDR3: CASSDLRSGVTDTQYF; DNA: TGCGCCAGCAGCGACCTGAGAAGCGGGGTCACAGATACGCAGTATTTT
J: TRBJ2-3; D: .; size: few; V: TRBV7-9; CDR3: CASSRLGQPTDTQYF; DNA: TGTGCCAGCAGCCGCCTCGGACAGCCTACAGATACGCAGTATTTT
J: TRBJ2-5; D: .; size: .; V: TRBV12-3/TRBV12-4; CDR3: CASSFRYQETQYF; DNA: TGTGCCAGCAGTTTCCGGTACCAAGAGACCCAGTACTTC
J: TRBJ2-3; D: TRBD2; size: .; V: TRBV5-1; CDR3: CASSLGGSGDTQYF; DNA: TGCGCCAGCAGCCTGGGGGGGAGTGGAGATACGCAGTATTTT
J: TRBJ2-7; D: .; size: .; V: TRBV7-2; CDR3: CASSPAPRGDEQYF; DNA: TGTGCCAGCAGCCCAGCCCCCAGGGGGGACGAGCAGTACTTC
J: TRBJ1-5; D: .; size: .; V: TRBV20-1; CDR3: CSARVGRGQPQHF; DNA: TGCAGTGCTAGAGTGGGCAGGGGTCAGCCCCAGCATTTT
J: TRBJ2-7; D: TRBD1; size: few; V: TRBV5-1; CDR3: CASSYGGQTYEQYF; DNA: TGCGCCAGCAGCTATGGGGGACAGACATACGAGCAGTACTTC
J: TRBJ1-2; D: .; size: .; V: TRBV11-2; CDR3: CASSLEGSYGYTF; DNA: TGTGCCAGCAGCTTGGAGGGGTCCTATGGCTACACCTTC
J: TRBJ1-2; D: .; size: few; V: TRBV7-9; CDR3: CASSLVREGYTF; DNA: TGTGCCAGCAGCTTAGTCCGGGAGGGCTACACCTTC
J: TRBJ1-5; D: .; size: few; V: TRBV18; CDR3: CASSSIQGDGGQPQHF; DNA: TGTGCCAGCTCCTCTATCCAGGGTGATGGGGGTCAGCCCCAGCATTTT
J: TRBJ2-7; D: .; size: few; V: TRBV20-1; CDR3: CSAPATSLGYEQYF; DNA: TGCAGTGCCCCCGCGACTTCTTTGGGATACGAGCAGTACTTC